A single sample is the source of the 5 T cell receptor beta chains below, sequenced in a study of cytomegalovirus exposure and HLA in healthy donors. The primer mix had 60 Vbeta and 13 Jbeta primers. Libraries were prepared by immunoSEQ multiplex PCR; TCRdb keeps only in-frame clonotypes and omits some of them. The sample includes more than 85,000 clones, 78% of them seen just once. Sequencing was carried out using PBMCs. The receptor set was obtained from a woman younger than 45 in good health and CMV-seronegative.

The chain couples TRBV6-4 to TRBJ1-2; D is uncertain. Trimming removed 6 bases from V and 4 bases from J, with 12 bases in between. The CDR3 loop spans 13 amino acids. The V gene's germline CDR1 is MRHNA and CDR2 SNTAGT. CDR3 amino acids: CASRGSGTYGYTF. The CDR3 DNA is TGTGCCAGCAGAGGATCGGGAACCTATGGCTACACCTTC.

This chain uses TRBV6-5 with TRBJ1-2; 8 nucleotides agree with TRBD1. This CDR3 has 14 residues. CDR1 MNHEY and CDR2 SVGAGI come from the germline V gene. V dropped 2 bases and J dropped 7; count of bases not matched to a gene: 6. CDR3 coding DNA: TGTGCCAGCAGTTACCGACAGGGGCGGGGTGGCTACACCTTC. Its protein product is CASSYRQGRGGYTF.

This clone was recorded a few times. The junction departs from germline at one end; a sequencing error may be responsible. The chain links TRBV7-7 to TRBJ2-1; 13 nucleotides match TRBD2. From germline, CDR1 is SSHAT and CDR2 FNYEAQ (reference sequence). This CDR3 has 14 residues. The DNA for the CDR3 is TGTGCTAGCAGCAAAAGACTAGCGGGAGGCGAGCAGTTCTTC. Translation: CASSKRLAGGEQFF.

This clone has a handful of counts. The genes are TRBV7-9 and TRBJ2-7; D is undetermined. The V end lost 2 bases, the J end lost 3 bases, and 23 bases lay between the germline ends. The CDR3 length is 18 residues. CDR1 is SEHNR and CDR2 is FQNEAQ in the germline V gene (reference sequence). CDR3 DNA: TGTGCCAGCAGCTTAATACCTCGGAACAGACCAACTGACTACGAGCAGTACTTC. Protein: CASSLIPRNRPTDYEQYF.

The J gene is TRBJ2-1, the V gene TRBV28, with 10 positions matching TRBD2. The V gene end was trimmed by 6 bases and the J gene end by 7 bases; junction bases not matched to a gene: 15. Germline values: CDR1 MDHEN, CDR2 SYDVKM. This CDR3 spans 17 amino acids. CDR3 coding DNA: TGTGCCAGCAGCCGTCGGACTAGCGGCTCTAGAGTAAATGAGCAGTTCTTC. It translates to CASSRRTSGSRVNEQFF. The full variable domain, completed using reference TRBV28 and TRBJ2-1, is DVKVTQSSRYLVKRTGEKVFLECVQDMDHENMFWYRQDPGLGLRLIYFSYDVKMKEKGDIPEGYSVSREKKERFSLILESASTNQTSMYLCASSRRTSGSRVNEQFFGPGTRLTVL.